This entry features one T cell receptor (beta chain) sequence. Its antigen is as yet unknown. Germline V gene data show CDR1 as SGHRS and CDR2 as YFSETQ. V lost 9 bases, J lost 2 bases, and 8 bases stayed unmatched. This CDR3 is built from 15 residues. The study separated CD4+ cells into CD45RA+ naive and CD45RA-negative memory subsets. This sample was taken from a study of shared clonotypes between healthy human individuals. Background on the study: Ranging from 18 to 49 in age, donors were a couple of women and a few men.

Whole-study findings and limits: Clonotype sharing among donors was thought likely to change with sequencing depth. Enrolling few donors narrowed the genetic and exposure-history diversity that was represented.

Libraries were prepared by immunoSEQ multiplex PCR; TCRdb keeps only in-frame clonotypes and omits some of them. Among some 500,000 clones listed, about 96% were seen once. The receptor's source is a woman between 25 and 40 years old in good health. The sample taken for sequencing was naive CD4+ T cells sorted from blood. Sample subset: CD45RA+ positively selected. This sequence joins TRBV5-1 and TRBJ2-3, with 11 positions matching TRBD2. The CDR3 coding sequence is TGCGCCACCAAGGGACTAGCGGAAGTCACAGATACGCAGTATTTT. It translates to CATKGLAEVTDTQYF.